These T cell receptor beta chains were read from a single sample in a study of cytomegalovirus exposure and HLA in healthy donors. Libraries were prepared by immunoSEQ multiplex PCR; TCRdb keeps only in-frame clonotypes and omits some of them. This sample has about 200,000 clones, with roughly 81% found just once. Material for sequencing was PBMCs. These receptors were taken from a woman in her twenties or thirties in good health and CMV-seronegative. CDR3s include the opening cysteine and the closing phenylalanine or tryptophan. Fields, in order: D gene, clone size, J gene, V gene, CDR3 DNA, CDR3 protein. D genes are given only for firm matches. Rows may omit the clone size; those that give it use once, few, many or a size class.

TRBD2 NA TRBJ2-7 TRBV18 TGTGCCAGCTCACCACCCGCTAGCGGGAGCCACGAGCAGTACTTC CASSPPASGSHEQYF
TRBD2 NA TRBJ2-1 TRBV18 TGTGCCAGCTCACCCCCGGGACTACCCACGGGTGAGCAGTTCTTC CASSPPGLPTGEQFF
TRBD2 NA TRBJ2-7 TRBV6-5 TGTGCCAGCAGGACTAGCGGGAGTGGCGAGCAGTACTTC CASRTSGSGEQYF
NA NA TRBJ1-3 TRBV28 TGTGCCAGCAGCCGTCCCTCTGGAAACACCATATATTTT CASSRPSGNTIYF
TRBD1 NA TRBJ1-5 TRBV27 TGTGCCAGCAGCCAAGGACAGGGCAATCAGCCCCAGCATTTT CASSQGQGNQPQHF
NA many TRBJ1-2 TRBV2 TGTGCCAGCAGTGACAGGGCCTATGGCTACACCTTC CASSDRAYGYTF
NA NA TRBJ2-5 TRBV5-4 TGTGCCAGCAGCCACACCGGGACTTTTGAAGAGACCCAGTACTTC CASSHTGTFEETQYF
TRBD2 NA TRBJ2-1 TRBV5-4 TGTGCCAGCAGCTTGATAGGGGCGGGGGGCCCCTACAATGAGCAGTTCTTC CASSLIGAGGPYNEQFF
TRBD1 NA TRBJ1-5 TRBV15 TGTGCCACCAGCGTGGACAGGGCTCTTAGCAATCAGCCCCAGCATTTT CATSVDRALSNQPQHF
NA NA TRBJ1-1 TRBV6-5 TGTGCCAGCAGGCACCGGGCGGAGGACGGGCAAGCTTTCTTT CASRHRAEDGQAFF
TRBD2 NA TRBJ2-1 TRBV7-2 TGTGCCAGCAGTCCAGACTTGGCGGGGGGGCGTCGGAATGAGCAGTTCTTC CASSPDLAGGRRNEQFF
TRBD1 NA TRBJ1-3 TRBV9 TGTGCCAGCAGCGCCAGGACAGGGGGGCTTGGAAACACCATATATTTT CASSARTGGLGNTIYF
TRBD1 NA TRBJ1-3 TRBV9 TGTGCCAGCAGCGACGACAGGGGTGGAAACACCATATATTTT CASSDDRGGNTIYF
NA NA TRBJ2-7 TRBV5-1 TGCGCCAGCAGCTTGGATGGAGGGCAGGGTTCCTACGAGCAGTACTTC CASSLDGGQGSYEQYF
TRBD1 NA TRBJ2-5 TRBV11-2 TGTGCCAGCAGACCGACAGGGCATCTTGCCCAGTACTTC CASRPTGHLAQYF
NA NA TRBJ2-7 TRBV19 TGTGCCAGTAGTATGTGGGACTCCTCCTACGAGCAGTACTTC CASSMWDSSYEQYF
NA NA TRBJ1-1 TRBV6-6 TGTGCCAGCAGTACCCTTCCCCCACAGGACAACACTGAAGCTTTCTTT CASSTLPPQDNTEAFF
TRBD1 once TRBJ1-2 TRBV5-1 TGCGCCAGCAGCTTGGCCGACAGGGCAGGCGGCTACACCTTC CASSLADRAGGYTF
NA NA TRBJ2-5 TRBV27 TGTGCCAGCAGTTTGCAGGGTTGGGAGACCCAGTACTTC CASSLQGWETQYF
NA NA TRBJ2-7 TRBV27 TGTGCCAGCAGCTACGCGGGTAGGTCCTACGAGCAGTACTTC CASSYAGRSYEQYF
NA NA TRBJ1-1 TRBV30 TGTGCCTGGAGAGCGCACCCAAACACTGAAGCTTTCTTT CAWRAHPNTEAFF
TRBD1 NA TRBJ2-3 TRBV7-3 TGTGCCAGCAGCCCCTCGTTTGGGACAGGGGCTGAAGATACGCAGTATTTT CASSPSFGTGAEDTQYF
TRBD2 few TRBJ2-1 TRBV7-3 TGTGCCAGCAGCTCGGGGACTAGCGGGGCGGGGCAGTTCTTC CASSSGTSGAGQFF
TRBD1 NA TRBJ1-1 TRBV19 TGTGCCAGTAGTATGAACAGGGGAATGAACACTGAAGCTTTCTTT CASSMNRGMNTEAFF
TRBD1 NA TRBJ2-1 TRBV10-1 TGCGCCAGCAGCCTTACTGGGACAGGCTACTACAATGAGCAGTTCTTC CASSLTGTGYYNEQFF
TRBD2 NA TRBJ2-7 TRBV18 TGTGCCAGCTCACCAATATCTAGCGGGACACAACTCGGCGAGCAGTACTTC CASSPISSGTQLGEQYF
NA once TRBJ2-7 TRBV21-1 TGTGCCAGCAGCAAAGTCGCTGTAGAGGGCGGGAAGTCCTACGAGCAGTACTTC CASSKVAVEGGKSYEQYF
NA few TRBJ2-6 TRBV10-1 TGCGCCAGTGCTGCAGGGGCTGGGGCCAACGTCCTGACTTTC CASAAGAGANVLTF
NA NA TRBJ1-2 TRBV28 TGTGCCAGCAGTTTCCCCACGGGTGGCTACACCTTC CASSFPTGGYTF
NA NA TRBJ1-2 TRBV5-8 TGTGCCAGCAGCTTGTATTTAGGAGGGAACTATGGCTACACCTTC CASSLYLGGNYGYTF
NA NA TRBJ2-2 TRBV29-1 TGCAGCGTGGCAACGACAGGAAACACCGGGGAGCTGTTTTTT CSVATTGNTGELFF
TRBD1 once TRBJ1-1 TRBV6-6 TGTGCCAGCAGAGAGACAGGGGTCCTGAACACTGAAGCTTTCTTT CASRETGVLNTEAFF
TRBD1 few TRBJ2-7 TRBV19 TGTGCCAGTATCCATAGGGGGGAGGACAGGGTCCACGAGCAGTACTTC CASIHRGEDRVHEQYF
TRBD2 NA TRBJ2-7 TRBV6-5 TGTGCCAGCAGTTCAGGTGCGGGAGGGACCTACGAGCAGTACTTC CASSSGAGGTYEQYF
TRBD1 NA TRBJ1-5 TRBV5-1 TGCGCCAGCAGCGCAGGGACAGGCGATAATAGCAATCAGCCCCAGCATTTT CASSAGTGDNSNQPQHF
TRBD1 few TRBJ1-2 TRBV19 TGTGCCAGTAGTATCAAACAGGGGGGTATATATGGCTACACCTTC CASSIKQGGIYGYTF
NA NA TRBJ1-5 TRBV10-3 TGTGCCATCAGTGAGAGAAGGAGTCAGCCCCAGCATTTT CAISERRSQPQHF
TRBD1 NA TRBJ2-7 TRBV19 TGTGCCAGTAGTATCTCCGACAGGGGACGGGAGCAGTACTTC CASSISDRGREQYF
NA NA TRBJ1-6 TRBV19 TGTGCCAGTAGTATAGAAGCTCGGCGGGGAAGCTCCTATAATTCACCCCTCCACTTT CASSIEARRGSSYNSPLHF
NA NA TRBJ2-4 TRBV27 TGTGCCAGCAGTTTGAGGCAGGGAAGGGAAAACATTCAGTACTTC CASSLRQGRENIQYF
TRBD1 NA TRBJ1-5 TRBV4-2 TGTGCCAGCAGCGCCGCGGGGACAGGGGTGAATCAGCCCCAGCATTTT CASSAAGTGVNQPQHF
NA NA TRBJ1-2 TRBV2 TGTGCCAGCAGTGAAAAGGTATACAGGGCCGGAGGCTACACCTTC CASSEKVYRAGGYTF
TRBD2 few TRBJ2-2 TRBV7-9 TGTGCCAGCAGCCTTAGCGGGAGGGCCGGCGGGGAGCTGTTTTTT CASSLSGRAGGELFF
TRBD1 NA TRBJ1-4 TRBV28 TGTGCCAGCAGTCCCGAAGGACAGGGGAGTGAAAAACTGTTTTTT CASSPEGQGSEKLFF
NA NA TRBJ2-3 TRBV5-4 TGTGCCAGCGGGTGGGGGCTTCGCACAGATACGCAGTATTTT CASGWGLRTDTQYF
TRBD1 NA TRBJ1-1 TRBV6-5 TGTGCCAGCAGACCGGACAGGGGTACTGAAGCTTTCTTT CASRPDRGTEAFF
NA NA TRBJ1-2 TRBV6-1 TGTGCCAGCAGTGAAGCGGGGGGGCGTTGGGATGGCTACACCTTC CASSEAGGRWDGYTF
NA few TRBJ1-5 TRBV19 TGTGCCAGTAGTATGGTCCGGGGGGCCTATAGCAATCAGCCCCAGCATTTT CASSMVRGAYSNQPQHF